This TCR beta chain was retrieved from a study of glioma-infiltrating T cells after dendritic cell vaccination. Stated time point: after dendritic cell vaccination, including at tumor progression/relapse. Primers: 60 V beta forward and 13 J beta reverse. TCRdb's copy holds only in-frame clones and misses some; the assay was immunoSEQ multiplex PCR. The table lists under 130,000 clones, roughly 90% of them singletons. Study-level points and caveats: Patients with more pretreatment TILs had longer time to progression and survival. Few patients contributed both blood and tumor specimens.

The CDR3 runs 16 residues. J lost 9 bases, V lost 6 bases, and 14 bases had no gene match. Per the germline V gene, CDR1 is MNHEY and CDR2 is SMNVEV (reference sequence). Remarks on this clone: Its cognate antigen is unknown. Other DNA sequences in this sample translate to the same CDR3.

This sequence joins TRBV27 and TRBJ1-6, with 7 bases that match TRBD1. This receptor was obtained from a human donor with glioblastoma. Sequenced here: blood, sampled after dendritic cell vaccination. The chain's CDR3 is CASRGQGVAGSSPLHF. CDR3 nucleotides: TGTGCCAGCAGGGGGCAGGGGGTGGCCGGGTCTTCACCCCTCCACTTT.